This T cell receptor (beta chain) was sequenced during a study of post-analysis software for immune sequencing data. General study results and limits: Those samples that were prepared in the same batch co-clustered strongly by F measure. Normalized Chao1 diversity was significantly reduced in patients versus controls. Among about 5 TRBV segments more frequent in patients than controls were TRBV5-6, TRBV5-1 and TRBV20-1.

The sample holds many counts of this clonotype. The antigen is undetermined. TCR beta libraries were prepared from cDNA with unique molecular identifiers. Once roughly 1 to 10 million T cells were used, hundreds of thousands of cDNA molecules resulted. MiXCR, run by TCRdb on the PCR reads, gives a single entry per CDR3 protein. The profile shows about 260,000 distinct CDR3 sequences, about 40% of them singletons. The V segment lost 5 bases and the J segment 2 bases; nucleotides outside the gene matches: 5. Germline V gene data show CDR1 as SEHNR and CDR2 as FQNEAQ (reference sequence). The CDR3 runs to 17 residues.

What was sequenced was blood. V usage is TRBV7-9 and J usage is TRBJ2-6; 11 bases fit TRBD1. This clonotype was sampled from a girl between 10 and 17 years old with multiple sclerosis. The CDR3 region is CASSPRTGGAGANVLTF. DNA for the CDR3: TGTGCCAGCAGCCCCCGGACAGGGGGCGCTGGGGCCAACGTCCTGACTTTC.